This entry describes one T cell receptor beta chain. Its target is unknown. The sample is drawn from a study of vaccination and CD4 T cells after COVID-19. About the research overall: The authors exposed cells to overlapping spike peptides derived from SARS-CoV-2, HCoV-NL63, HCoV-OC43 and HCoV-229E.

As for treatment: roughly nine-day PBMC culture with coronavirus spike peptide pools or control peptides (ViraFEST assay). Sequencing of the DNA from cultured CD4+ T cells was carried out with the Oncomine TCR Beta short-read assay. TCRdb redid the calling of the PCR reads with MiXCR, one entry per CDR3 protein. Here the sample spans over 10,000 distinct CDR3 sequences, 60% to 80% being singletons. Per the germline V gene, CDR1 is DFQATT and CDR2 is SNEGSKA (reference sequence). This CDR3 is 11 amino acids long. The chain couples TRBV20-1 to TRBJ1-1, with D tentatively TRBD1 (5 bases). The clonotype originates from a human donor who had recovered from COVID-19. The sample taken for sequencing was CD4+ T cells from blood, cultured in vitro. CDR3 sequence: CSGDLNTEAFF. The CDR3 DNA sequence: TGCAGCGGGGACTTGAACACTGAAGCTTTCTTT.